This paragraph reports one TCR beta chain. This entry comes from a study of cytomegalovirus exposure and HLA in healthy donors. Whole-study context: Early on, a data release was issued that held about 85 million unique TCRs from HLA-typed donors.

Researchers ran the PCR with 60 Vbeta and 13 Jbeta primers. Per the original data handling: An analysis that came later counted roughly 80 million unique TCR beta chains, some 11 million shared. The method was immunoSEQ multiplex PCR; TCRdb's version includes in-frame clones alone and lacks a portion of them. The V and J calls and clone size are taken from that table; D and trimming were inferred from the DNA. Of 160,000 or so clones in the sample, around 81% were seen once. Per germline, CDR1 SGHRS and CDR2 YFSETQ. V lost 2 bases and J lost 4, with 17 bases in between. This CDR3 spans 16 amino acids.

The receptor's source is a woman in her thirties or forties in good health and CMV-seronegative. The specimen was PBMCs. This chain joins TRBV5-1 and TRBJ2-3; the D gene is possibly TRBD2 (6 bases). Here the CDR3 reads CASSFSVGGGADTQYF. The CDR3 nucleotides read TGCGCCAGCAGCTTTTCAGTGGGAGGAGGCGCAGATACGCAGTATTTT.